This T cell receptor (beta chain) was recovered during a study of T cell repertoires in cytomegalovirus infection. Study information: An indication of both CMV infection and matching HLA type came from public TCR beta signatures.

V lost 7 bases to trimming and J lost 3 bases, with 18 bases between them. This CDR3 is built from 15 residues. TCRdb redid the calling of the reads with MiXCR, one entry per CDR3 protein. The sample lists approximately 260,000 distinct CDR3 sequences, about 20% seen once, with around 20% in the top ten. This clonotype has at least ten counts. The antigen is not known. Sequenced material: cultured PBMCs, taken from culture after CMV antigen stimulation. The sequence came from a human donor in good health (CMV status not recorded). Some clones in this sample may be carry-over from other donors' samples. The chain has TRBV12-3 or TRBV12-4 and TRBJ2-5; D gene uncertain. In nucleotides, the CDR3 is TGTGCCAGCACCTATTACCAGAGGAATGAAGAGACCCAGTACTTC. This sequence encodes CASTYYQRNEETQYF.